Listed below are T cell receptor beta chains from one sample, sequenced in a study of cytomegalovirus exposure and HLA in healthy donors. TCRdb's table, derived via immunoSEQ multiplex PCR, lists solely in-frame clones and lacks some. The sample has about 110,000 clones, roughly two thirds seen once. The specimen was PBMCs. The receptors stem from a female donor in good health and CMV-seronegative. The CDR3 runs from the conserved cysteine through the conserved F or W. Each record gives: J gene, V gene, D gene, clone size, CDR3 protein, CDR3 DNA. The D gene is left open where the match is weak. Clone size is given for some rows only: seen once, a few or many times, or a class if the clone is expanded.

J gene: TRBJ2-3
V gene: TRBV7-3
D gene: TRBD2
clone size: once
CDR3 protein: CASSLAAGGADTQYF
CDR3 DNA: TGTGCCAGCAGCTTGGCAGCGGGAGGAGCAGATACGCAGTATTTT

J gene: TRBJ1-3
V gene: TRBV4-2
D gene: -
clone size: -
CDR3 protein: CASSQEDRASSGNTIYF
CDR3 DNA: TGTGCCAGCAGCCAAGAGGACAGAGCAAGCTCTGGAAACACCATATATTTT

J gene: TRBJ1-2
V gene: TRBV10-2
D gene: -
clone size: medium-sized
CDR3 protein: CASSGGPANEGYTF
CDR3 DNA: TGCGCCAGCAGTGGGGGGCCCGCGAATGAGGGCTACACCTTC

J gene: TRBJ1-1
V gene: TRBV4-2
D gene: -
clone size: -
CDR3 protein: CASSLKDSGAAEAFF
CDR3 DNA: TGTGCCAGCAGCCTAAAGGATTCGGGTGCGGCTGAAGCTTTCTTT

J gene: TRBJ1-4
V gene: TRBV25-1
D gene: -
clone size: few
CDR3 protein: CASSELVNEKLFF
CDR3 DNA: TGTGCCAGCAGTGAATTAGTTAATGAAAAACTGTTTTTT

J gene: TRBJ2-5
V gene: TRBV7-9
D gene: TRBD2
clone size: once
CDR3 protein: CASSSSGRASETQYF
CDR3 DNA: TGTGCCAGCAGCAGTAGCGGGAGGGCCTCGGAGACCCAGTACTTC

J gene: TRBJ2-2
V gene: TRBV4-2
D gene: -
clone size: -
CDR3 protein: CASSQVQGTLGTGELFF
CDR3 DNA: TGTGCCAGCAGCCAAGTTCAGGGGACGTTGGGCACCGGGGAGCTGTTTTTT

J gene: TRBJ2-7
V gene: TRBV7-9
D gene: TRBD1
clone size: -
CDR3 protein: CASSPDRGLIYEQYF
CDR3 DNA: TGTGCCAGCAGCCCTGACAGGGGGTTAATCTACGAGCAGTACTTC

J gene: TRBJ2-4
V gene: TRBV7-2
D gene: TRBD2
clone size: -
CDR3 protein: CASSLQGGAGGGKNIQYF
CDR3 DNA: TGTGCCAGCAGCTTACAGGGAGGAGCGGGAGGGGGTAAAAACATTCAGTACTTC

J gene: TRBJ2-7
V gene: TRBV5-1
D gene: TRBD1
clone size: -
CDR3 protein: CASSPGQHYEQYF
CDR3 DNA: TGCGCCAGCAGCCCGGGACAGCACTACGAGCAGTACTTC

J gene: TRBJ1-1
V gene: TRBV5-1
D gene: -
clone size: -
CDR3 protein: CASSLEAVGGAPANTEAFF
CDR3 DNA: TGCGCCAGCAGCTTGGAGGCGGTAGGAGGGGCACCTGCGAACACTGAAGCTTTCTTT

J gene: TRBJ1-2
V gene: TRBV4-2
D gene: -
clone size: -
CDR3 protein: CASSQEGAYGYTF
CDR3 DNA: TGTGCCAGTAGCCAAGAAGGGGCCTATGGCTACACCTTC

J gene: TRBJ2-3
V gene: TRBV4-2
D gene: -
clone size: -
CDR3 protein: CASSQAASTSPEVDTQYF
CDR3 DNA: TGTGCCAGCAGCCAAGCGGCGTCAACTAGTCCGGAGGTAGATACGCAGTATTTT

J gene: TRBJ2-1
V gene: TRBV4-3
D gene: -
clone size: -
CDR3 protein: CASSQGLAGSLYEQFF
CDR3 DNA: TGCGCCAGCAGCCAAGGGCTGGCGGGAAGTCTCTATGAGCAGTTCTTC

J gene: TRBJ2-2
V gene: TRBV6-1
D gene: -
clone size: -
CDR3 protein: CASSDMRSGELFF
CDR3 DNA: TGTGCCAGCAGTGATATGAGATCCGGGGAGCTGTTTTTT

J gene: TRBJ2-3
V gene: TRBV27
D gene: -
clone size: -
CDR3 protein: CASRTSTDTQYF
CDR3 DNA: TGTGCCAGCAGGACTAGCACAGATACGCAGTATTTT

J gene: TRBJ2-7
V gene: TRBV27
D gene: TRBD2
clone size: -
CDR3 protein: CASSSVAGGYYEQYF
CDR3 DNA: TGTGCCAGCAGTTCGGTAGCGGGAGGTTACTACGAGCAGTACTTC

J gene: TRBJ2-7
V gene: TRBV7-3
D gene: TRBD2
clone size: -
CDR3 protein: CASSPDSGSPYEQYF
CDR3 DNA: TGTGCCAGCAGCCCTGATAGCGGGAGTCCCTACGAGCAGTACTTC

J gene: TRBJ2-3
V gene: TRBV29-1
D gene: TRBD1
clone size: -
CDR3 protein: CSVEGTGASTDTQYF
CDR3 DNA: TGCAGCGTTGAAGGGACAGGGGCCAGCACAGATACGCAGTATTTT

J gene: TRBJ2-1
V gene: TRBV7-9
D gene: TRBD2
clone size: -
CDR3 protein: CASSLSGASYNEQFF
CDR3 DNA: TGTGCCAGCAGCCTTAGCGGGGCCTCCTACAATGAGCAGTTCTTC

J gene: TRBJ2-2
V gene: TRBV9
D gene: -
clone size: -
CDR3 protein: CASSGGLTGELFF
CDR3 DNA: TGTGCCAGCAGCGGCGGCTTAACCGGGGAGCTGTTTTTT

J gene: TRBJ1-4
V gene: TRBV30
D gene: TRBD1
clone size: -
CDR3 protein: CAWTLAGRGNMFF
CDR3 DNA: TGTGCCTGGACCCTCGCGGGCAGGGGGAATATGTTTTTT

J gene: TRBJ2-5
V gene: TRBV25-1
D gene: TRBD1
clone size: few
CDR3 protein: CASSETGGGETQYF
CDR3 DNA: TGTGCCAGCAGTGAGACAGGGGGCGGAGAGACCCAGTACTTC

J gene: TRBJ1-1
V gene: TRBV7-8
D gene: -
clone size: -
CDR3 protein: CASSSPGGVAFF
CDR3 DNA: TGTGCCAGCAGCTCCCCGGGGGGTGTCGCTTTCTTT

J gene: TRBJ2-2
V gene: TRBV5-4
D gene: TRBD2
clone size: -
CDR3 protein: CASSTGTSRRTGELFF
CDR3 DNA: TGTGCCAGCAGCACCGGGACTAGTCGGCGCACCGGGGAGCTGTTTTTT

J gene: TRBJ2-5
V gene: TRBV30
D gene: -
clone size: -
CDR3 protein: CAWSRRNQETQYF
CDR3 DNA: TGTGCCTGGAGTAGGAGGAACCAAGAGACCCAGTACTTC

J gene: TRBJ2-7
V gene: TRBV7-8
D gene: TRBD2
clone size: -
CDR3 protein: CASSWIGGGAYEQYF
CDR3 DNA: TGTGCCAGCAGCTGGATTGGCGGGGGGGCTTACGAGCAGTACTTC

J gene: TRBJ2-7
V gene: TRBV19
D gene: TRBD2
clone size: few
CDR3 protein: CASSISEREVPYEQYF
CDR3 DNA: TGTGCCAGTAGTATCTCTGAGCGGGAGGTCCCCTACGAGCAGTACTTC

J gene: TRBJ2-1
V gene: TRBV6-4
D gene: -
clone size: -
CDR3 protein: CASSDTGQTYNEQFF
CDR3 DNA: TGTGCCAGCAGTGACACCGGACAGACGTACAATGAGCAGTTCTTC

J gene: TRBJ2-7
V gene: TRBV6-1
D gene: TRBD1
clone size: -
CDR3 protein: CASSERTGAGGEQYF
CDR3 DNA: TGTGCCAGCAGTGAAAGGACAGGGGCTGGGGGGGAGCAGTACTTC

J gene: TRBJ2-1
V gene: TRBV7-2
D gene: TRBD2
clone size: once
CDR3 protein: CASSAGLAGLVEQFF
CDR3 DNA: TGTGCCAGCAGCGCCGGACTAGCGGGGTTAGTTGAGCAGTTCTTC

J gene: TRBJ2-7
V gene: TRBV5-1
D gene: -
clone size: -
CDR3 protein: CASSPDHREIMSEQYF
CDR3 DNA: TGCGCCAGCAGCCCCGACCACAGGGAAATTATGTCGGAGCAGTACTTC

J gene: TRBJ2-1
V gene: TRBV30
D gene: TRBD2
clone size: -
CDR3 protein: CAWTSGRFEQFF
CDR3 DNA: TGTGCCTGGACTAGCGGGAGATTTGAGCAGTTCTTC

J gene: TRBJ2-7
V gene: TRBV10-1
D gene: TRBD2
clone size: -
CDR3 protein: CASSPGRPYEQYF
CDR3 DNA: TGCGCCAGCAGTCCCGGGAGGCCCTACGAGCAGTACTTC

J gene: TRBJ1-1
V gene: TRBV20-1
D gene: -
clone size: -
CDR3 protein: CTTGRDTEAFF
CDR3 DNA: TGCACGACCGGCAGGGACACTGAAGCTTTCTTT

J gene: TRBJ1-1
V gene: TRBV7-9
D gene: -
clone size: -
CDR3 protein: CASSPRHDTEAFF
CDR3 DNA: TGTGCCAGCAGCCCCAGACACGACACTGAAGCTTTCTTT

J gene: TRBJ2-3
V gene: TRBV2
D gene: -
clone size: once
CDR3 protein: CASKVWGPETDTQYF
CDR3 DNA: TGTGCCAGCAAGGTCTGGGGCCCAGAGACAGATACGCAGTATTTT

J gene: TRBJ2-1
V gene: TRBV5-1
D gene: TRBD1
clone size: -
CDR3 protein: CASSPGQGFSYNEQFF
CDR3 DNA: TGCGCCAGCAGCCCGGGACAGGGATTCTCCTACAATGAGCAGTTCTTC

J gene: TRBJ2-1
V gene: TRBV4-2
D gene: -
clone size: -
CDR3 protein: CASSQERAWSSYNEQFF
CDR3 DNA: TGTGCCAGCAGCCAAGAGAGAGCTTGGAGCTCCTACAATGAGCAGTTCTTC

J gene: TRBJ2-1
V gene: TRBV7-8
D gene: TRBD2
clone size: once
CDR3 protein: CASSLAVWAGESYNEQFF
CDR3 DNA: TGTGCCAGCAGCTTAGCGGTGTGGGCGGGAGAGTCCTACAATGAGCAGTTCTTC

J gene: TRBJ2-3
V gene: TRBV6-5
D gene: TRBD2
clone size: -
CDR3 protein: CASSLETSGRGTQYF
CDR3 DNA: TGTGCCAGCAGTCTCGAGACTAGCGGGAGGGGTACGCAGTATTTT

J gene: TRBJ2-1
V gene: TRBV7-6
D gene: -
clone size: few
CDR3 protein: CASSLRSSINEQFF
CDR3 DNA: TGTGCCAGCAGCTTAAGGTCTAGCATCAATGAGCAGTTCTTC

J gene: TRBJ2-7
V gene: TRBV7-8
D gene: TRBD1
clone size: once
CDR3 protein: CASSLRTGSISYEQYF
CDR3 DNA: TGTGCCAGCAGCCTCCGGACAGGATCAATCTCCTACGAGCAGTACTTC

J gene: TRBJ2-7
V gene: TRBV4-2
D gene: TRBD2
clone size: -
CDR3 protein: CASSHAGLAGVLYEQYF
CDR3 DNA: TGTGCCAGCAGCCACGCGGGACTAGCGGGAGTCCTCTACGAGCAGTACTTC

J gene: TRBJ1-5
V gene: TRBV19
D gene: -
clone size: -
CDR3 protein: CASSFRDTLNMRSNQPQHF
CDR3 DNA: TGTGCCAGTAGTTTCCGGGACACACTAAATATGCGAAGCAATCAGCCCCAGCATTTT

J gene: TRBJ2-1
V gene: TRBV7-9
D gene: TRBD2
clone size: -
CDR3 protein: CASSLGAGGSYNEQFF
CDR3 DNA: TGTGCCAGCAGCTTAGGAGCGGGAGGATCTTACAATGAGCAGTTCTTC

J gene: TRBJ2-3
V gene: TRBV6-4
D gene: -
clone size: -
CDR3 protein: CASSVTHTGAPRTDTQYF
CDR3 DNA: TGTGCCAGCAGTGTCACCCACACAGGAGCCCCCCGCACAGATACGCAGTATTTT

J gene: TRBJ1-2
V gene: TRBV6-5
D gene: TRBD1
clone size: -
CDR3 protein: CASSSSGTGSSGYTF
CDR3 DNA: TGTGCCAGCAGTTCTTCCGGGACAGGGTCGAGTGGCTACACCTTC

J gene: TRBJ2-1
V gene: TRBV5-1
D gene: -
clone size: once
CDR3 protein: CASSLAGNEQFF
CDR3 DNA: TGCGCCAGCAGCTTGGCGGGAAATGAGCAGTTCTTC

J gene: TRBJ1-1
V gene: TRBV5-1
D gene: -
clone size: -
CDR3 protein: CASSPDGGTYTEAFF
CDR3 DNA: TGCGCCAGCAGCCCGGATGGCGGCACCTACACTGAAGCTTTCTTT

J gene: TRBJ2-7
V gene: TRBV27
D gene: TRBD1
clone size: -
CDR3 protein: CASSWGQSRYEQYF
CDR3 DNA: TGTGCCAGCAGTTGGGGACAGTCCAGGTACGAGCAGTACTTC

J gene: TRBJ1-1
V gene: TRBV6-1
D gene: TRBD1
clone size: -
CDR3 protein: CASSEGQANTEAFF
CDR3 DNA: TGTGCCAGCAGTGAGGGACAGGCGAACACTGAAGCTTTCTTT

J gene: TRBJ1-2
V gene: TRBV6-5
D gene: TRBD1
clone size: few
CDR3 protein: CASRKTGVYGYTF
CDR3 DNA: TGTGCCAGCAGAAAAACAGGGGTCTATGGCTACACCTTC

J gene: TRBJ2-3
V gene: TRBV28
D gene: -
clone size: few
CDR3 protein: CASSLIGGQYF
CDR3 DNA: TGTGCCAGCAGTTTAATCGGGGGGCAGTATTTT